One and the same sample provided the 25 T cell receptor beta chains below, sequenced in a study of long-term antiretroviral therapy in people with HIV. Assay version v3.0 of immunoSEQ was used, and it was run at survey level. The data were produced by immunoSEQ multiplex PCR, yet TCRdb's version contains in-frame clones alone and is incomplete. Of about 21,000 clones listed, approximately 82% were seen once; the top ten hold roughly 7.3%. This material consisted of unsorted PBMCs, taken at the start of antiretroviral therapy. These receptors were obtained from a man in his fifties with HIV.

The J gene is TRBJ1-2, the V gene TRBV7-6, with D hard to call. Trimming removed 10 bases at V and 6 bases at J, with 12 bases between. The CDR3 has 11 residues. The germline V gene has CDR1 SGHVS and CDR2 FNYEAQ. The CDR3 reads CAISMGNGYTF. For the CDR3, the DNA is TGTGCCATCTCAATGGGGAATGGCTACACCTTC.

The rearrangement uses TRBV7-9 and TRBJ2-5; 8 nucleotides agree with TRBD2. The CDR3 loop spans 16 amino acids. The J segment lost 5 bases and the V segment lost 5 bases, leaving 13 bases of the junction unmatched. CDR1 is SEHNR and CDR2 is FQNEAQ in the germline V gene (reference sequence). CDR3 protein: CASSPRRLAGLETQYF. CDR3 in DNA: TGTGCCAGCAGCCCCCGCAGGCTAGCGGGTCTTGAGACCCAGTACTTC.

This clone was observed a single time. The chain links TRBV30 to TRBJ2-2; the D gene could be TRBD1 or TRBD2 (5 bases each). The CDR3 loop spans 19 amino acids. V lost 0 bases and J lost 5, with 25 bases in between. Germline CDR1 and CDR2: GTSNPN and SVGIG (reference sequence). The CDR3 region is CAWSVLLGSGRSETGELFF. The DNA of the CDR3 is TGTGCCTGGAGTGTATTATTGGGTTCGGGACGATCGGAAACCGGGGAGCTGTTTTTT.

In its sample, this clone was seen once. This sequence joins TRBV19 and TRBJ2-7, with 7 nucleotides matching TRBD1. The CDR3 contains 16 residues. The germline gives CDR1 LNHDA, CDR2 SQIVND (reference sequence). V shed 3 bases and J 4 bases; nucleotides not matched to a gene: 12. Written as DNA, the CDR3 is TGTGCCAGTAGTATCTCTTGGGTACAGGGGTCGTACGAGCAGTACTTC. This encodes CASSISWVQGSYEQYF. The variable domain in full, with the rest retrieved from reference TRBV19 and TRBJ2-7, is DGGITQSPKYLFRKEGQNVTLSCEQNLNHDAMYWYRQDPGQGLRLIYYSQIVNDFQKGDIAEGYSVSREKKESFPLTVTSAQKNPTAFYLCASSISWVQGSYEQYFGPGTRLTVT.

The chain couples TRBV15 to TRBJ2-7; 7 bases are a match to TRBD1. The CDR3 is 16 residues long. The ends lost 3 bases at V and 2 bases at J; junction bases unmatched: 10. Germline CDR1 reads LNHNV; CDR2 reads YYDKDF (reference sequence). The CDR3 spells CATSRVSGQKPYEQYF. In DNA form, the CDR3 reads TGTGCCACCAGCAGGGTCTCGGGACAGAAGCCCTACGAGCAGTACTTC.

This chain's CDR3 is CASSERDNIDTQYF. The CDR3 DNA reads TGTGCCAGCAGTGAGAGGGACAACATAGATACGCAGTATTTT. The rearrangement joins TRBV2 to TRBJ2-3; TRBD1 might be the D (6 bases). The CDR3 length is 14 residues. V gave up 3 bases and J gave up 5 bases, with 12 bases separating them. In germline, CDR1 is SNHLY, CDR2 FYNNEI.

The chain is built from TRBV11-2 and TRBJ1-2; 10 nucleotides align to TRBD1. Germline CDR1 SGHAT, CDR2 FQNNGV. V was clipped by 1 base and J by 6 bases; unmatched bases: 2. The CDR3 loop spans 14 amino acids. The DNA of the CDR3 is TGTGCCAGCAGCTTAGGGACAGGGGGACATGGCTACACCTTC. Its translation is CASSLGTGGHGYTF.

This sequence joins TRBV30 and TRBJ2-7, with 7 positions matching TRBD1. The CDR3 has 14 residues. Germline values: CDR1 GTSNPN, CDR2 SVGIG (reference sequence). V shed 5 bases, J shed 4 bases, and the junction held 11 bases outside the gene matches. The CDR3 nucleotides are TGTGCCTGGGCTTATAAGGGGGCCTTTTACGAGCAGTACTTC. Translating it yields CAWAYKGAFYEQYF. Variable domain in full (rest from reference TRBV30 and TRBJ2-7): SQTIHQWPATLVQPVGSPLSLECTVEGTSNPNLYWYRQAAGRGLQLLFYSVGIGQISSEVPQNLSASRPQDRQFILSSKKLLLSDSGFYLCAWAYKGAFYEQYFGPGTRLTVT.

The chain recombines TRBV2 with TRBJ1-1; D unresolved. CDR3 length: 14 residues. Germline V gene sequence: CDR1 SNHLY, CDR2 FYNNEI. The germline V and J ends were trimmed by 4 bases and 6 bases, with 15 bases remaining between them. CDR3 in amino acids: CASSAQVVDSEAFF. CDR3 nucleotides: TGTGCCAGCAGTGCGCAGGTTGTAGATTCTGAAGCTTTCTTT.

The rearrangement links TRBV6-1 to TRBJ1-5, with D unclear. The length of the CDR3 is 14 residues. V was cut by 1 base and J by 2 bases, with 6 bases left in between. The germline gives CDR1 MNHNS, CDR2 SASEGT. The CDR3 here is CASSEVLGNQPQHF. In DNA, the CDR3 is TGTGCCAGCAGTGAAGTCCTGGGCAATCAGCCCCAGCATTTT.

This chain connects TRBV7-9 to TRBJ2-7, with 7 bases matching TRBD2. Trimming cost V 4 bases and J 5 bases; bases outside gene matches: 11. The CDR3 runs 15 residues. The germline CDR1 and CDR2 sequences are SEHNR and FQNEAQ (reference sequence). CDR3 sequence reads: CASSSNLEGGHEQYF. CDR3 nucleotides: TGTGCCAGCAGCTCAAACCTCGAGGGAGGGCACGAGCAGTACTTC.

The rearrangement uses TRBV5-1 and TRBJ2-7, with D perhaps matching TRBD1 or TRBD2 (6 bases each). CDR3 length equals 11 residues. Germline V gives CDR1 SGHRS, CDR2 YFSETQ. V lost 5 bases, J lost 6 bases, and 9 bases lay in between. The CDR3 region has the DNA TGCGCCAGCAGACAGGGAGGCGAGCAGTACTTC. It codes for CASRQGGEQYF.

This clone has only one observation. The rearrangement joins TRBV28 to TRBJ2-3, with 7 bases lining up with TRBD2. The CDR3 has 13 amino acids. J was trimmed by 3 bases and V by 9 bases; bases with no gene match: 6. CDR1 is MDHEN and CDR2 is SYDVKM in the germline V gene. CDR3 DNA: TGTGCCAGTTATGGGGGGGGAACAGATACGCAGTATTTT. The encoded protein is CASYGGGTDTQYF.

The chain couples TRBV27 to TRBJ1-2; D remains unclear. CDR1 and CDR2 (germline): MNHEY, SMNVEV (reference sequence). The CDR3 has 13 residues. Trimming took 5 bases from V and 8 from J, leaving 15 bases between them. The CDR3: CASSPLGKGGYTF. DNA of the CDR3: TGTGCCAGCAGTCCCCTCGGAAAAGGAGGCTACACCTTC.

This chain connects TRBV29-1 to TRBJ1-2, with unresolved D. This CDR3 is built from 14 residues. Between the trimmed V and J ends, which lost 4 bases and 1 base, there was a span of 13 bases. CDR1 and CDR2 from the germline V gene are SQVTM and ANQGSEA. The CDR3 nucleotides are TGCAGCGTTGGTGGGCAGGAACTTAACTATGGCTACACCTTC. It codes for CSVGGQELNYGYTF.

The chain uses TRBV6-5 and TRBJ2-1; D remains unclear. Germline values: CDR1 MNHEY, CDR2 SVGAGI. CDR3 length: 14 residues. V was cut by 2 bases and J by 3 bases, with 8 bases left in between. The CDR3 here is CASSYVDNYNEQFF. In DNA form, the CDR3 reads TGTGCCAGCAGTTACGTCGACAACTACAATGAGCAGTTCTTC.

This chain links TRBV27 with TRBJ2-4; TRBD2 matches at 8 bases. After removal of 0 bases from V and 0 bases from J, the junction contained 1 base not matched to a gene. The CDR3 length is 16 residues. Germline V gene lookup returns CDR1 MNHEY and CDR2 SMNVEV (reference sequence). The CDR3 loop reads CASSLSAGGAKNIQYF. The CDR3 DNA sequence: TGTGCCAGCAGTTTATCGGCGGGAGGAGCCAAAAACATTCAGTACTTC.

CDR3 nucleotides: TGTGCCAGCAGCTTAGACCAAGGAGAAAAACTGTTTTTT. Translation gives CASSLDQGEKLFF. The chain uses TRBV7-9 and TRBJ1-4; D is unresolved. This CDR3 spans 13 amino acids. V lost 1 base and J 8 bases, leaving 8 bases between the germline ends. From germline, CDR1 is SEHNR and CDR2 FQNEAQ (reference sequence).

J is TRBJ2-7 and V is TRBV11-2; D is ambiguous. This CDR3 spans 12 amino acids. V lost 1 base and J lost 7, with 8 bases in between. Germline CDR1 is SGHAT and CDR2 is FQNNGV. The CDR3 sequence: CASSLAPREQYF. The CDR3, as DNA: TGTGCCAGCAGCTTAGCCCCCAGGGAGCAGTACTTC.

The genes are TRBV5-4 and TRBJ1-5; the D gene is possibly TRBD1 (5 bases). Germline-derived CDR1 and CDR2 are SGHNT and YYREEE (reference sequence). The CDR3 totals 15 residues. The V end was cut by 0 bases, the J end by 4 bases, with 11 bases between. CDR3 protein: CASSLGGLENQPQHF. The CDR3 coding sequence is TGTGCCAGCAGCTTGGGGGGGTTAGAGAATCAGCCCCAGCATTTT.

The J gene is TRBJ2-7, the V gene TRBV7-2, with D possibly called TRBD1 or TRBD2 (5 bases each). This CDR3 is 14 amino acids long. Germline V gene data show CDR1 as SGHTA and CDR2 as FQGNSA. The V and J ends lost 0 bases and 0 bases respectively, with 6 bases between them. The DNA of the CDR3 is TGTGCCAGCAGCTTAGCGGGGGTCTCCTACGAGCAGTACTTC. Its translation: CASSLAGVSYEQYF. Complete variable domain (other parts from reference TRBV7-2 and TRBJ2-7): GAGVSQSPSNKVTEKGKDVELRCDPISGHTALYWYRQSLGQGLEFLIYFQGNSAPDKSGLPSDRFSAERTGGSVSTLTIQRTQQEDSAVYLCASSLAGVSYEQYFGPGTRLTVT.

DNA of the CDR3: TGTGCCAGCAGGGAGACAGCGACGGGCTATGGCTACACCTTC. Translation gives CASRETATGYGYTF. V gene TRBV6-6 combines with J gene TRBJ1-2; possibly TRBD1 for D (5 bases). In germline, CDR1 is MNHNY, CDR2 SVGAGI (reference sequence). The CDR3 is 14 residues long. The V end lost 6 bases, the J end lost 4 bases, and 15 bases lay between the germline ends.

The chain has TRBV6-1 and TRBJ2-1, with D hard to call. This CDR3 contains 15 residues. Germline-derived CDR1 and CDR2 are MNHNS and SASEGT. The V and J ends lost 8 bases and 2 bases respectively, with 16 bases between them. In DNA form, the CDR3 reads TGTGCCAGCTGTTCAAACGGGCAGGCCTACAATGAGCAGTTCTTC. This translates into CASCSNGQAYNEQFF.

V usage is TRBV28 and J usage is TRBJ1-1; 7 bases are a match to TRBD1. The V segment lost 5 bases and the J segment 3 bases; nucleotides outside the gene matches: 6. The CDR3 runs 14 residues. Germline lookup yields CDR1 MDHEN and CDR2 SYDVKM. CDR3 DNA: TGTGCCAGCAGTCCATCAGGGGGGGACACTGAAGCTTTCTTT. Amino acids: CASSPSGGDTEAFF.

This clone was found once. J is TRBJ1-5 and V is TRBV2, with 7 bases matching TRBD1. Trimming cost V 9 bases and J 0 bases; bases outside gene matches: 5. The CDR3 extends over 14 amino acids. Germline CDR1 and CDR2: SNHLY and FYNNEI. The DNA for the CDR3 is TGTGCCAGTCTGGGACAGTATAGCAATCAGCCCCAGCATTTT. Translating it yields CASLGQYSNQPQHF.